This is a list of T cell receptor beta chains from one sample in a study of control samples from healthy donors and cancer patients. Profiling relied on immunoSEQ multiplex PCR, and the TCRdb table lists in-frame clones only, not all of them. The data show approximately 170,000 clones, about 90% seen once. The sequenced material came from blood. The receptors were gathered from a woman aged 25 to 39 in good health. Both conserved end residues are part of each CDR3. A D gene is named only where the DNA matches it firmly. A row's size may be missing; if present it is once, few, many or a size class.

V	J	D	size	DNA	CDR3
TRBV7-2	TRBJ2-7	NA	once	TGTGCCAGCAGCTTAGAGCCAGCTGGGGGCTACGAGCAGTACTTC	CASSLEPAGGYEQYF
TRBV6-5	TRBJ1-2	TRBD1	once	TGTGCCAGCAGTTTTGGACAGGCTTATGGCTACACCTTC	CASSFGQAYGYTF
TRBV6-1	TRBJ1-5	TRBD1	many	TGTGCCAGCAGTGAAGGTACGACAGGGTCACAGCCCCAGCATTTT	CASSEGTTGSQPQHF
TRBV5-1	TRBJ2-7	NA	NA	TGCGCCAGCAGCACCGGGTCCCTTGGCTCCTACGAGCAGTACTTC	CASSTGSLGSYEQYF
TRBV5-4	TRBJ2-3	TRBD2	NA	TGTGCCAGCAGCCCGACTAGCCGCGAGGATACGCAGTATTTT	CASSPTSREDTQYF
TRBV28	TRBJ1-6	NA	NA	TGTGCCAGCAGTCTGACAGGAGTGGGATCACCCCTCCACTTT	CASSLTGVGSPLHF
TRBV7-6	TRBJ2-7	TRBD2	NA	TGTGCCAGCAGCTTAGGCCACCGGACTAGCGGGAGCAAACCCTACGAGCAGTACTTC	CASSLGHRTSGSKPYEQYF
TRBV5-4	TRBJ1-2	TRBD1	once	TGTGCCAGCAGCACCCCGACAGGGAGTGTGGGCTACACCTTC	CASSTPTGSVGYTF
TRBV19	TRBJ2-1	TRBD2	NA	TGTGCCAGTAGTAGGACTAGGGGCTACAATGAGCAGTTCTTC	CASSRTRGYNEQFF
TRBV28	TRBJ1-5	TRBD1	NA	TGTGCCAGCAAAGATACAGGGGGCAGAAATCAGCCCCAGCATTTT	CASKDTGGRNQPQHF
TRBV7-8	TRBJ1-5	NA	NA	TGTGCCAGCAGCTCCAAATGGGGGACGGGCAATCAGCCCCAGCATTTT	CASSSKWGTGNQPQHF